The T cell receptor (beta chain) described here comes from a study of cytomegalovirus exposure and HLA in healthy donors. Study results and caveats: TCR beta V- and J-gene trimming was later associated with a missense DCLRE1C variant. Reports indicated that the classifier achieved high specificity and sensitivity in diagnosing cytomegalovirus status.

Points on this clone: Its antigen is not known.

With 60 Vbeta and 13 Jbeta primers, the PCR was carried out. Clones were read by immunoSEQ multiplex PCR, and TCRdb kept only the in-frame ones, dropping some. In the table there are around 170,000 clones, 84% of which are singletons. The germline gives CDR1 SGHRS, CDR2 YFSETQ. The CDR3 consists of 14 residues. Germline trimming cut 6 bases from V and 6 bases from J; bases unmatched to any gene: 9. The specimen sequenced was PBMCs. V gene TRBV5-1 combines with J gene TRBJ1-2; TRBD1 agrees at 9 bases. This TCR was sampled from a woman between 45 and 65 years old in good health and CMV-seropositive. The CDR3 loop reads CASTQGQGGNGYTF. In DNA form, the CDR3 reads TGCGCCAGCACCCAGGGACAGGGAGGAAATGGCTACACCTTC.